Each of the 22 T cell receptor beta chains below was sequenced from the same sample in a study of siplizumab effects on memory and regulatory T cells. Sequenced by immunoSEQ multiplex PCR; TCRdb stores in-frame clones only, minus some. The sample consists of 70,000 or so clones, about 90% of them appearing once. The sample taken for sequencing was CD8+ T cells sorted from blood. The receptor set was obtained from a human donor in good health.

This sequence joins TRBV19 and TRBJ1-2; tentative D call: TRBD1 (6 bases). The CDR3 has 13 residues. V was cut by 6 bases and J by 6 bases, with 14 bases left in between. The germline gives CDR1 LNHDA, CDR2 SQIVND (reference sequence). The CDR3 DNA sequence: TGTGCCAGTAGGGCTACAGGGTGGGATGGCTACACCTTC. Amino acids: CASRATGWDGYTF.

This chain uses TRBV6-1 with TRBJ2-1, with D unclear. There are 12 residues in the CDR3. Germline lookup yields CDR1 MNHNS and CDR2 SASEGT. Trimming left V 5 bases short and J 7 bases short, with 9 bases between. The chain's CDR3 is CASSSVGNEQFF. The CDR3 nucleotides are TGTGCCAGCAGTTCCGTGGGGAATGAGCAGTTCTTC.

The chain combines TRBV25-1 with TRBJ2-5; D ambiguous. The germline CDR1 and CDR2 sequences are MGHDK and SYGVNS. The CDR3 is 12 residues long. Trimming left V 1 base short and J 4 bases short, with 4 bases between. The CDR3 DNA follows: TGTGCCAGCAGTGAATTTGGAGAGACCCAGTACTTC. It codes for CASSEFGETQYF. Combining the CDR3 with reference TRBV25-1 and TRBJ2-5 gives the whole variable domain EADIYQTPRYLVIGTGKKITLECSQTMGHDKMYWYQQDPGMELHLIHYSYGVNSTEKGDLSSESTVSRIRTEHFPLTLESARPSHTSQYLCASSEFGETQYFGPGTRLLVL.

The rearrangement joins TRBV19 to TRBJ2-1, with a tentative D call TRBD2 (5 bases). The V end lost 3 bases, the J end lost 10 bases, and 10 bases lay between the germline ends. There are 12 residues in the CDR3. CDR1 and CDR2 from the germline V gene are LNHDA and SQIVND (reference sequence). The CDR3 sequence is CASSMPGGEQFF. The DNA for the CDR3 is TGTGCCAGTAGTATGCCCGGCGGGGAGCAGTTCTTC.

The CDR3 nucleotides are TGTGCCAGCAGCCAGGAACTAGCGGGAGTTATCACAGATACGCAGTATTTT. Its protein product is CASSQELAGVITDTQYF. This chain uses TRBV14 with TRBJ2-3, with 11 bases identical to TRBD2. Germline CDR1 SGHDN, CDR2 FVKESK. This CDR3 has 17 amino acids. Germline trimming cut 3 bases from V and 2 bases from J; bases unmatched to any gene: 7.

The chain combines TRBV6-1 with TRBJ1-5, with 10 bases matching TRBD1. The CDR3 length is 17 residues. Germline CDR1 reads MNHNS; CDR2 reads SASEGT. With V trimmed by 2 bases and J by 7 bases, 11 bases remained unmatched. The CDR3 region has the DNA TGTGCCAGCAGTGAATGGAGGACAGGGGGGGGATACCAGCCCCAGCATTTT. This sequence encodes CASSEWRTGGGYQPQHF.

This CDR3 is CASSESGDSYNEQFF. For the CDR3, the DNA is TGCGCCAGCAGTGAGTCTGGGGACTCCTACAATGAGCAGTTCTTC. The genes are TRBV10-2 and TRBJ2-1; unclear D gene. CDR3 size: 15 residues. Looked up from germline, CDR1 is WSHSY and CDR2 is SAAADI. V lost 0 bases to trimming and J lost 0 bases, with 6 bases between them.

CDR3 coding DNA: TGTGCCATCAGTGAGCCGGGCTTCGGGTACGAGCAGTACTTC. Encoded protein: CAISEPGFGYEQYF. The chain joins TRBV10-3 to TRBJ2-5; D remains unclear. The J call may be mistaken, given a closer DNA end match to TRBJ2-7. Germline V CDR1 and CDR2: ENHRY, SYGVKD. This CDR3 contains 14 residues.

This clone has just a few counts. The chain links TRBV2 to TRBJ2-7; 12 nucleotides match TRBD2. Germline-derived CDR1 and CDR2 are SNHLY and FYNNEI. This CDR3 region has 16 residues. V lost 6 bases, J lost 2 bases, and 8 bases stayed unmatched. The CDR3 protein is CASSYSRTSGTYEQYF. CDR3 nucleotides: TGTGCCAGCAGCTACTCGCGGACTAGCGGGACCTACGAGCAGTACTTC.

The J gene is TRBJ1-1, the V gene TRBV21-1. TRBV21-1 is a recognized pseudogene. The CDR3 has 14 amino acids. Here the CDR3 DNA reads TGTGCCAGCAGCAAAGCGGGAGCGAACACTGAAGCTTTCTTT. Amino acid sequence: CASSKAGANTEAFF.

This clone was picked up one time. The CDR3: CASSTGTVNEQFF. The CDR3 DNA is TGTGCCAGCAGTACCGGGACAGTCAATGAGCAGTTCTTC. The chain combines TRBV25-1 with TRBJ2-1; 7 positions match TRBD1. The CDR3 consists of 13 residues. Trimming cost V 5 bases and J 6 bases; bases outside gene matches: 4. CDR1 and CDR2 (germline): MGHDK, SYGVNS.

The J gene is TRBJ1-3, the V gene TRBV5-4; no firm D call. Looked up from germline, CDR1 is SGHNT and CDR2 is YYREEE (reference sequence). The ends were cut back, 9 bases at V and 4 bases at J, with 5 bases in the middle. The CDR3 is 10 amino acids. CDR3 residues: CATGGNTIYF. The CDR3 nucleotides are TGTGCCACGGGAGGAAACACCATATATTTT. Filled out from reference TRBV5-4 and TRBJ1-3, the complete variable domain reads ETGVTQSPTHLIKTRGQQVTLRCSSQSGHNTVSWYQQALGQGPQFIFQYYREEENGRGNFPPRFSGLQFPNYSSELNVNALELDDSALYLCATGGNTIYFGEGSWLTVV.

The V and J genes are TRBV5-8 and TRBJ1-1, with D unclear. V lost 1 base, J lost 11 bases, and 12 bases lay in between. The length of the CDR3 is 12 residues. Germline CDR1 and CDR2: SGHTS and YDEGEE. This CDR3 is CASSLLGPMAFF. CDR3 nucleotides: TGTGCCAGCAGCTTGTTGGGCCCGATGGCTTTCTTT.

V and J are TRBV6-5 and TRBJ2-7, with TRBD1 identical over 10 bases. V lost 1 base to trimming and J lost 5 bases; unmatched junction nucleotides: 8. The CDR3 is 16 amino acids. CDR1 and CDR2 (germline): MNHEY, SVGAGI. The CDR3 is CASSYWAGTGAHEQYF. CDR3 in DNA: TGTGCCAGCAGTTACTGGGCCGGGACAGGGGCCCACGAGCAGTACTTC.

The chain carries TRBV27 and TRBJ2-5; 7 bases align to TRBD2. J gave up 9 bases and V 6 bases, and 19 bases lay outside the gene matches. This CDR3 comprises 16 residues. In germline, CDR1 is MNHEY, CDR2 SMNVEV (reference sequence). CDR3 sequence: CASSPLSHAGVAAQYF. The CDR3 DNA reads as TGTGCCAGCAGCCCCCTTTCTCACGCGGGGGTGGCGGCCCAGTACTTC.

The rearrangement joins TRBV11-3 to TRBJ1-1; D gene unclear. CDR3 length equals 13 residues. CDR1 and CDR2 from the germline V gene are SGHNT and YENEEA. V was cut by 2 bases and J by 1 base, with 5 bases left in between. The CDR3 DNA reads TGTGCCAGCAGCTTAAATAGGAACACTGAAGCTTTCTTT. Its translation: CASSLNRNTEAFF.

V usage is TRBV9 and J usage is TRBJ2-5; the D is unclear. CDR1 is SGDLS and CDR2 is YYNGEE in the germline V gene. The germline V and J ends were trimmed by 4 bases and 2 bases, with 12 bases remaining between them. The CDR3 length is 14 residues. The CDR3 DNA sequence: TGTGCCAGCAGCCCTGGCGGTGGGCAAGAGACCCAGTACTTC. As protein: CASSPGGGQETQYF.

The chain links TRBV5-1 to TRBJ1-1; 9 nucleotides agree with TRBD1. CDR1 and CDR2 from the germline V gene are SGHRS and YFSETQ. V gave up 4 bases and J gave up 0 bases; unmatched junction bases: 4. The CDR3 has 15 residues. For the CDR3, the DNA is TGCGCCAGCAGCCACTGGACAGGGGTGAACACTGAAGCTTTCTTT. Translating it yields CASSHWTGVNTEAFF.

This chain links TRBV14 with TRBJ2-3, with 7 bases matching TRBD1. CDR1 SGHDN and CDR2 FVKESK come from the germline V gene. This CDR3 has 13 amino acids. The ends lost 5 bases at V and 2 bases at J; junction bases unmatched: 1. The CDR3 region has the DNA TGTGCCAGCAGCGACAGGGTCACAGATACGCAGTATTTT. Translating gives CASSDRVTDTQYF.

The J gene is TRBJ2-7, the V gene TRBV19, with D perhaps matching TRBD1 or TRBD2 (5 bases each). The CDR3 extends over 13 amino acids. The V end lost 1 base, the J end lost 4 bases, and 8 bases lay between the germline ends. Looked up from germline, CDR1 is LNHDA and CDR2 is SQIVND (reference sequence). The CDR3 loop reads CASSIGGGYEQYF. CDR3 coding DNA: TGTGCCAGTAGTATAGGTGGGGGTTACGAGCAGTACTTC.

V usage is TRBV5-1 and J usage is TRBJ2-2, with TRBD1 as a possible D gene (6 bases). The CDR3 spans 15 residues. Trimming shortened V by 5 bases and J by 2 bases, and 13 bases separated the two germline ends. Germline CDR1 is SGHRS and CDR2 is YFSETQ. Here the CDR3 reads CASRLPGQNTGELFF. CDR3 DNA: TGCGCCAGCAGATTGCCGGGACAAAACACCGGGGAGCTGTTTTTT.

This sequence joins TRBV11-3 and TRBJ1-4; D is possibly TRBD1 (5 bases). In germline, CDR1 is SGHNT, CDR2 YENEEA. The CDR3 extends over 13 amino acids. V was cut by 5 bases and J by 8 bases, with 12 bases left in between. The CDR3 DNA reads as TGTGCCAGCAGCCATGGGGGGTCGGAAAAACTGTTTTTT. It codes for CASSHGGSEKLFF.